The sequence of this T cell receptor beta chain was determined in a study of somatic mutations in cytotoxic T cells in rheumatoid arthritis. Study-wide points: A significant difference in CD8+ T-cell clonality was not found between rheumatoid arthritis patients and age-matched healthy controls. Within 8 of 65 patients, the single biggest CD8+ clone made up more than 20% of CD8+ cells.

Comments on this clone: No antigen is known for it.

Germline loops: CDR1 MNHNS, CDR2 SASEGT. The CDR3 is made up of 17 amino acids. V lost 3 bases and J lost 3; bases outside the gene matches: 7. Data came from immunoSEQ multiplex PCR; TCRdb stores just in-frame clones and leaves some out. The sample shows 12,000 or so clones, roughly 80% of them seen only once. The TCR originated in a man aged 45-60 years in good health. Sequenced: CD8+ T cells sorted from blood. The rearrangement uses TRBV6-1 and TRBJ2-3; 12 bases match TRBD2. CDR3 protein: CASSDLLAGGRTDTQYF. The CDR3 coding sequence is TGTGCCAGCAGTGACCTCCTAGCGGGGGGGCGAACAGATACGCAGTATTTT.